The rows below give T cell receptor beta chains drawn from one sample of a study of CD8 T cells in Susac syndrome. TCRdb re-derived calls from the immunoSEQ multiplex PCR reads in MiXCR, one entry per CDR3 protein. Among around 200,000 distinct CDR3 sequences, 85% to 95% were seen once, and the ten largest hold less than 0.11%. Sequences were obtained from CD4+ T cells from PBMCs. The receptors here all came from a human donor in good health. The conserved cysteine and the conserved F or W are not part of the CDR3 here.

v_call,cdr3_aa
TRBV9,ASSVDGNPYNEQF
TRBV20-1,SARDGRGGHGTDTQY
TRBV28,ASRLDRNQPQH
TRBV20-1,SARAGGEYNEQF
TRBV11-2,ASSPNLGYEQY
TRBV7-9,ASSLSYEQY
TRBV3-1,ASSQDRGPWGYT
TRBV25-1,ASSEYKGNGSPLH
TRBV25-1,ASSDGSAGGIEQY
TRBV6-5,ASSYKGVYGYT
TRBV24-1,ATSDRGTEYGYT
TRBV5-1,ASSLEASSTDTQY
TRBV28,ASSPPDRKAQF
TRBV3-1,ASSPGSPTEAF
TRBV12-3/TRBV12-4,ASSFGMDRVNQPQH
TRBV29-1,SANRGASENGYT
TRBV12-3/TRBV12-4,ASYGRDRGYNEQF
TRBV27,ASSLPPTTGMNTEAF
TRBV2,ASSDQYNEQF
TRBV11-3,ASSLNRASNEQF
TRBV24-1,ATSDGPVVEQF
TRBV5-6,ASSLVGQSTGELF
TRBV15,ATSRDLGDINYGYT
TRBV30,AWSFGGGRNEQF
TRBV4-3,ASSQETVPNYEQY
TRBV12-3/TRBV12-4,ASSPGGARNQPQH
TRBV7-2,ASSLLRSAGNTIY
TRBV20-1,SAGDSLNTEAF
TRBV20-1,SGTSGRSGYNEQF
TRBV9,ASRRDMNTEAF
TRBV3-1,ASSQGGRSTGELF
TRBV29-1,SVKVFRGYT
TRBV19,ASTLPRLAPSPYNEQF
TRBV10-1,ASSEQADQPQH
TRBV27,ASSLSTATDTQY
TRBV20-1,SARAPNEQF
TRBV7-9,ASSRDRVSNQPQH
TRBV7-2,ASSSWGQGGTYEQY
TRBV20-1,SAMSGDTQY
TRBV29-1,SVSRTGNTEAF
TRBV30,AWSSGPRTSAQH
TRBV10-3,AISGGQDEQY
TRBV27,ASRWDREHGYT
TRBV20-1,SASITDTQY
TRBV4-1,ASSQPAGTGYNEQF
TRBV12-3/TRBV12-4,ASSITGNGYT
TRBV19,ASSINADYGYT
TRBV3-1,ASSQARGNTIY